These T cell receptor beta chains were read from a single sample in a study of blood T cell repertoires in COVID-19. Method: immunoSEQ multiplex PCR; TCRdb's copy keeps in-frame clones and lacks some. This sample yields about 280,000 clones, of which roughly 89% are seen a single time; approximately 6% belongs to the top ten. Sequencing was done on a sample of PBMCs or T cells enriched from blood (not recorded which). Receptors originate from a woman aged 40 to 49 who had recovered from COVID-19. Both conserved end residues are part of each CDR3. D genes are given only for firm matches. Clone sizes are given selectively: once, few, many, or a class where the clone is expanded.

v_call,clone_size,d_call,j_call,cdr3_aa,cdr3_nt
TRBV6-6,-,-,TRBJ2-1,CASRPTNHEQFF,TGTGCCAGCAGACCCACAAATCACGAGCAGTTCTTC
TRBV7-9,-,-,TRBJ2-1,CASSSVSFSGYNEQFF,TGTGCCAGCAGCTCAGTCAGTTTTAGCGGCTACAATGAGCAGTTCTTC
TRBV28,-,TRBD1,TRBJ2-7,CASCPRTGGGEQYF,TGTGCCAGCTGCCCTAGGACAGGGGGCGGCGAGCAGTACTTC
TRBV28,-,-,TRBJ1-2,CASSSGSYGYTF,TGTGCCAGCAGTTCAGGATCCTATGGCTACACCTTC
TRBV11-2,-,-,TRBJ1-3,CASSLALRSGNTIYF,TGTGCCAGCAGCTTAGCACTGCGTTCCGGAAACACCATATATTTT
TRBV7-2,-,-,TRBJ1-4,CASSSANEKLFF,TGTGCCAGCAGCTCGGCTAATGAAAAACTGTTTTTT
TRBV20-1,-,TRBD2,TRBJ2-5,CSASSGRGETQYF,TGCAGTGCTAGTAGCGGGAGGGGGGAGACCCAGTACTTC
TRBV27,once,-,TRBJ2-3,CASSLSPGDTQYF,TGTGCCAGCAGTTTATCCCCAGGGGATACGCAGTATTTT
TRBV28,-,-,TRBJ2-4,CASSLYLWRFKNIQYF,TGTGCCAGCAGTTTATATCTATGGAGGTTCAAAAACATTCAGTACTTC
TRBV28,-,-,TRBJ2-2,CASSLETVNTGELFF,TGTGCCAGCAGTTTAGAGACAGTGAACACCGGGGAGCTGTTTTTT
TRBV28,once,-,TRBJ2-7,CASSLFGDSYEQYF,TGTGCCAGCAGTTTATTTGGAGATTCCTACGAGCAGTACTTC
TRBV16,-,-,TRBJ2-7,CASSQSYRDYEQYF,TGTGCCAGCAGCCAATCCTACAGGGACTACGAGCAGTACTTC
TRBV4-3,-,TRBD2,TRBJ2-1,CASSQVLAGGYNEQFF,TGCGCCAGCAGCCAAGTCCTAGCGGGAGGGTACAATGAGCAGTTCTTC
TRBV28,-,-,TRBJ1-6,CASSLSRNSPLHF,TGTGCCAGCAGTTTAAGCAGGAATTCACCCCTCCACTTT
TRBV29-1,-,-,TRBJ1-2,CSVEGRGLLYGYTF,TGCAGCGTTGAAGGGAGAGGGCTTCTCTATGGCTACACCTTC
TRBV28,-,TRBD1,TRBJ2-5,CASSYAGTGLETQYF,TGTGCCAGCAGTTACGCCGGGACAGGGTTAGAGACCCAGTACTTC
TRBV7-3,-,-,TRBJ2-1,CASSPRLVRNEQFF,TGTGCCAGCAGCCCGCGACTAGTCCGTAATGAGCAGTTCTTC
TRBV4-1,-,-,TRBJ2-2,CASSQEGSLTGELFF,TGCGCCAGCAGCCAAGAAGGGAGTTTAACCGGGGAGCTGTTTTTT
TRBV5-1,-,TRBD2,TRBJ2-1,CASSLGLAGNEQFF,TGCGCCAGCAGCTTAGGACTAGCGGGGAATGAGCAGTTCTTC
TRBV5-1,-,TRBD1,TRBJ2-3,CASSLFLSGTGGADTQYF,TGCGCCAGCAGCTTATTCCTCTCCGGGACAGGGGGGGCCGATACGCAGTATTTT
TRBV12-3/TRBV12-4,-,-,TRBJ2-7,CASSLQDYEQYF,TGTGCCAGCAGTTTACAGGACTACGAGCAGTACTTC
TRBV2,-,TRBD2,TRBJ2-3,CASSAPWGLAGGTDTQYF,TGTGCCAGCAGCGCCCCCTGGGGCCTAGCGGGAGGTACAGATACGCAGTATTTT
TRBV6-1,few,TRBD2,TRBJ2-2,CASSEAAGTTGELFF,TGTGCCAGCAGTGAAGCAGCGGGGACCACCGGGGAGCTGTTTTTT